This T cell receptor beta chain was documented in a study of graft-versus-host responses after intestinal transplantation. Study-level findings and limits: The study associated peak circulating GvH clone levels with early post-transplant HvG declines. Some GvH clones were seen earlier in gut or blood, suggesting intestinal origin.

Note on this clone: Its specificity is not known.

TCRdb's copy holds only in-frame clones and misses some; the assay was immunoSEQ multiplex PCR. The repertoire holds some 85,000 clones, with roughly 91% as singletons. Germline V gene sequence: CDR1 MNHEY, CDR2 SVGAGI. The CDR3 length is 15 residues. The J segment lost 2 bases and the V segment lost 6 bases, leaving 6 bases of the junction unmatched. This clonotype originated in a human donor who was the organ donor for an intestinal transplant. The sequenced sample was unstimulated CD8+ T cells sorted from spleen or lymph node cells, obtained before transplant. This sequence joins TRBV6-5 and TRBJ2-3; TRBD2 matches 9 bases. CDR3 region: CASSLAGRYTDTQYF. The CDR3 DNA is TGTGCCAGCAGCCTAGCGGGGAGGTACACAGATACGCAGTATTTT.